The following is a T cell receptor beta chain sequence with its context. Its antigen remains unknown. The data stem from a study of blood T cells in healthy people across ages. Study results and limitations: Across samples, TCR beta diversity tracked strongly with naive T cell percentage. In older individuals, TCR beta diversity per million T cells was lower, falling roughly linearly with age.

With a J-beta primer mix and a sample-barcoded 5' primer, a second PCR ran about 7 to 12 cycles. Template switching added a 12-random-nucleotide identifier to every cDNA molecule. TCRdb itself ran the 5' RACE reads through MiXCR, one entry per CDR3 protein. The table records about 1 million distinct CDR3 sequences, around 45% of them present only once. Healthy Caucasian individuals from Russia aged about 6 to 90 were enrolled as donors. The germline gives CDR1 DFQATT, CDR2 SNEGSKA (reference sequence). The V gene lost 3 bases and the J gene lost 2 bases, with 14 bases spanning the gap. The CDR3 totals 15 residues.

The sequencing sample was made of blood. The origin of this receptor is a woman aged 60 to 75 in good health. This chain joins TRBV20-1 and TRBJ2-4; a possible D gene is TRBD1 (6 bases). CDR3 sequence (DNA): TGCAGTGCTAGCCAGGGGCGCGGAACCAAAAACATTCAGTACTTC. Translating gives CSASQGRGTKNIQYF.